This T cell receptor beta chain is drawn from a study of blood T cells in healthy people across ages. General study results and limits: Per-million-T-cell TCR beta diversity fell roughly linearly with age.

Germline assignment: CDR1 SEHNR and CDR2 FQNEAQ (reference sequence). The V gene lost 5 bases and the J gene lost 11 bases, with 21 bases spanning the gap. The CDR3 is made up of 14 amino acids. Staff drew roughly 10 milliliters of peripheral blood from each donor. This clonotype showed up many times. Its specificity is not known. Combining a sample-barcoded 5' primer with a J-beta primer mix, a second PCR ran for roughly 7 to 11 cycles. With 12 random nucleotides, a template-switch adaptor tagged each individual cDNA molecule. All samples gave at least 2.5 million CDR3-containing paired-end reads. TCRdb re-called the 5' RACE reads through MiXCR, storing one row per CDR3 protein. The data contain hundreds of thousands of distinct CDR3 sequences, about 28% of them singletons.

This TCR derives from an elderly woman in good health. The chain joins TRBV7-9 to TRBJ1-1; D unclear. The sample taken for sequencing was blood. The chain's CDR3 is CASSPSSARRYAFF. DNA of the CDR3: TGTGCCAGCAGCCCTTCATCGGCGCGGCGATACGCTTTCTTT.